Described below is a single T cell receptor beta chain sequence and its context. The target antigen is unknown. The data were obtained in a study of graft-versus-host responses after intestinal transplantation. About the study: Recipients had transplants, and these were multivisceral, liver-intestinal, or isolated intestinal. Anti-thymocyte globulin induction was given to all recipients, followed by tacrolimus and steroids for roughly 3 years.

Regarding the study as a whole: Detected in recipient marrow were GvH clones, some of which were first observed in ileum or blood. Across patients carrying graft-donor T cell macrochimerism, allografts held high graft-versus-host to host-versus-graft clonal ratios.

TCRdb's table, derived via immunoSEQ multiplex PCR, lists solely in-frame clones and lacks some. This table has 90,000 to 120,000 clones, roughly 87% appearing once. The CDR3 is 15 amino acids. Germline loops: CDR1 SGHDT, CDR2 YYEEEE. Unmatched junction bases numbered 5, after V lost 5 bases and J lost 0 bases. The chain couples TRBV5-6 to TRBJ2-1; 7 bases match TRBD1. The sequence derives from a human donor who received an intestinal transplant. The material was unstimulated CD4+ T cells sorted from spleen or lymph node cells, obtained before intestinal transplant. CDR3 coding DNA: TGTGCCAGCAGTACCGGGACAGTCTCCTACAATGAGCAGTTCTTC. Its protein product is CASSTGTVSYNEQFF. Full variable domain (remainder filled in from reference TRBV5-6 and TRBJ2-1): DAGVTQSPTHLIKTRGQQVTLRCSPKSGHDTVSWYQQALGQGPQFIFQYYEEEERQRGNFPDRFSGHQFPNYSSELNVNALLLGDSALYLCASSTGTVSYNEQFFGPGTRLTVL.